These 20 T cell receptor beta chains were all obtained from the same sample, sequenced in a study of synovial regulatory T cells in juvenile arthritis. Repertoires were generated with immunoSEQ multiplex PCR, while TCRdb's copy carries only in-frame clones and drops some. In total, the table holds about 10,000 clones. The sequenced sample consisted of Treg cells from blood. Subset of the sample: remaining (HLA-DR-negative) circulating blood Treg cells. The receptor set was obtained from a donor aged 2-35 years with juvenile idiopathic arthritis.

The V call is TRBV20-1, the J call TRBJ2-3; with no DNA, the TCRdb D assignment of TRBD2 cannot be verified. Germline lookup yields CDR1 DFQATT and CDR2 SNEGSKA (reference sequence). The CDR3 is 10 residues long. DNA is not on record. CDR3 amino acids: CSAYTDTQYF.

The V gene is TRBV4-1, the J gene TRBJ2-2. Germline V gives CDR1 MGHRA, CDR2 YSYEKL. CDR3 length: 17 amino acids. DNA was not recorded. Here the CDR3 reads CASSQDGVRSLDGELFF.

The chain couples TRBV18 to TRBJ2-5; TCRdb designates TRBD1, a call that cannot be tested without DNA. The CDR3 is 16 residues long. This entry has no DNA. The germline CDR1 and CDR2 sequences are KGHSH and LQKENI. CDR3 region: CASSPAQQGRLETQYF. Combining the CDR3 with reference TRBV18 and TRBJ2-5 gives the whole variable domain NAGVMQNPRHLVRRRGQEARLRCSPMKGHSHVYWYRQLPEEGLKFMVYLQKENIIDESGMPKERFSAEFPKEGPSILRIQQVVRGDSAAYFCASSPAQQGRLETQYFGPGTRLLVL.

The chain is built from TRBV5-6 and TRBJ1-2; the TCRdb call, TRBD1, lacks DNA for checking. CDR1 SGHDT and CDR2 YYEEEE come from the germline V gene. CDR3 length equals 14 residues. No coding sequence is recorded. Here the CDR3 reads CASSLSDRARSYTF.

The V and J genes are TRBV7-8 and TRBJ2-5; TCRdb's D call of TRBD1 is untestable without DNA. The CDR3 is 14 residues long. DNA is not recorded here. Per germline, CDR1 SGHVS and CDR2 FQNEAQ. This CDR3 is CASSQTGRMETQYF.

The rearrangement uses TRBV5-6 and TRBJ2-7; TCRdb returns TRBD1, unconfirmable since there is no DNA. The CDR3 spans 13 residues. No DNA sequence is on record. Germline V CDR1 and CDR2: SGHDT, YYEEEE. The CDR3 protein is CASSLFQGHEQYF.

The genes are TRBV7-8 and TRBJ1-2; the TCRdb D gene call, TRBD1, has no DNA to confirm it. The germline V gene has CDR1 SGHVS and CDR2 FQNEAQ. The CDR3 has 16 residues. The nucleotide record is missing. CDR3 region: CASSLQAGRANYGYTF.

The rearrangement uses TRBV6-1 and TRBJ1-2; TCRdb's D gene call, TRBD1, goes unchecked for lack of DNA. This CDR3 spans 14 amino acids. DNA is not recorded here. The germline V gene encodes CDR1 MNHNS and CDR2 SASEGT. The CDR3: CASSEAHRTLGYTF.

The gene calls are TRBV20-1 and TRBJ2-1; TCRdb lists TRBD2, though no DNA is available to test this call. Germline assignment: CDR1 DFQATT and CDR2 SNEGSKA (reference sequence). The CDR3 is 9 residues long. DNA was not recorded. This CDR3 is CSAGRQQFF.

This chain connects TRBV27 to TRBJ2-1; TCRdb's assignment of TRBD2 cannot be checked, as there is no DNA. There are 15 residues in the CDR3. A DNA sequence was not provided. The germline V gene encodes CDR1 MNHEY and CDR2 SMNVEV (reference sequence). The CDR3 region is CASKFATSGYNEQFF.

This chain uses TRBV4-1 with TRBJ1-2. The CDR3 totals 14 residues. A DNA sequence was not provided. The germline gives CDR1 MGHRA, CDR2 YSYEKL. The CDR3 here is CASSQDTGPYGYTF.

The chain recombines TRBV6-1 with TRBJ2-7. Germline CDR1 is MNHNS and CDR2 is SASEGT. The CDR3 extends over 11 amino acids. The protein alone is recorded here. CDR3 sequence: CASSENYEQYF.

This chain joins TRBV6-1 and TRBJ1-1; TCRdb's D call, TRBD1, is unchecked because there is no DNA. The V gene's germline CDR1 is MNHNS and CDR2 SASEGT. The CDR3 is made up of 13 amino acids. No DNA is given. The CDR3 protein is CASRTGTGTEAFF.

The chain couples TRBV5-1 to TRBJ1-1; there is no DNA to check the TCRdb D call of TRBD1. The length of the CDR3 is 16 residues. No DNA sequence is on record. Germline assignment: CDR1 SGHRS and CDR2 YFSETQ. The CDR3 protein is CASTTNGFTTGTEAFF.

CDR3 amino acids: CASTLPGSPLHF. The chain carries TRBV6-1 and TRBJ1-6. CDR3 size: 12 residues. The DNA sequence is not available. Germline assignment: CDR1 MNHNS and CDR2 SASEGT.

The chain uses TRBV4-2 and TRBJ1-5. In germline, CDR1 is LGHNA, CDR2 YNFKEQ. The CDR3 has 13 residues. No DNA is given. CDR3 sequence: CASSQENHQPQHF.

CDR3 sequence reads: CAISEAREGNEQFF. V and J are TRBV10-3 and TRBJ2-1; TCRdb designates TRBD2, a call that cannot be tested without DNA. The CDR3 length is 14 residues. No DNA has been recorded. Looked up from germline, CDR1 is ENHRY and CDR2 is SYGVKD.

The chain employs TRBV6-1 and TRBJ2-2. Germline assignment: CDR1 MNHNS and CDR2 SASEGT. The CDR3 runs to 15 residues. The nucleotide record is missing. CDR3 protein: CASSEQGPNTGELFF.

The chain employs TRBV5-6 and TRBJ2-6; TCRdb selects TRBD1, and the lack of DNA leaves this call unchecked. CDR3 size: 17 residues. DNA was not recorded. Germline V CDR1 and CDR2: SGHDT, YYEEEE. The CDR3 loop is CASSLRGQISGANVLTF.

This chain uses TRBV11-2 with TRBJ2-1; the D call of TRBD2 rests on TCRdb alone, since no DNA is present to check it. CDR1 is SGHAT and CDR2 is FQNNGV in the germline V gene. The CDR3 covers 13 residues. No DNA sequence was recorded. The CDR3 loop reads CASSFPTTTEQFF.